This TCR beta chain was documented in a study of beta chain features in type 1 diabetes. Notes on the study in general: The study found moderately but significantly shorter TCRB CDR3s in all four CD4+ subsets of Type 1 diabetes patients.

This clone has a handful of counts. Its specificity is not known. Via CD45RO/CCR7/CD25/CD127/CD95/CD27, cells of the CD4+ naive, central memory, regulatory and stem cell-like memory subsets were sorted. Investigators reverse transcribed all isolated RNA, so they sequenced expressed TCRB transcripts. Sequencing was performed with immunoSEQ multiplex PCR; in TCRdb, only in-frame clones are kept and a portion is missing. The profile shows hundreds of thousands of clones, about 14% of them singletons. V lost 0 bases to trimming and J lost 1 base, with 6 bases between them. CDR1 and CDR2 (germline): SGHRS, YFSETQ. The CDR3 runs to 14 residues.

Sequenced material: naive CD4+ T cells from blood. The receptor's source is a man aged 18 to 29 with type 1 diabetes. The V call is TRBV5-1, the J call TRBJ2-3; unclear D gene. CDR3 nucleotides: TGCGCCAGCAGCTTGGGTATTGGCACAGATACGCAGTATTTT. Translating gives CASSLGIGTDTQYF.